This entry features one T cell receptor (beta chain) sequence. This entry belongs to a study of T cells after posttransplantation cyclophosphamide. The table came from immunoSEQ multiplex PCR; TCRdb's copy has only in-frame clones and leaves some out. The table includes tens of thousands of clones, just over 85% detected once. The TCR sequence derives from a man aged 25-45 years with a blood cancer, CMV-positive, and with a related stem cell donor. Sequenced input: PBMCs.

CDR3 in DNA: TGTGCCAGCAGTTCTCGACAGGAATCCTACGAGCAGTACTTC. As protein: CASSSRQESYEQYF. The chain has TRBV7-6 and TRBJ2-7; TRBD1 might be the D (6 bases). CDR3 length equals 14 residues. Trimming took off 6 bases at V and 1 base at J, with 13 bases between the two ends. Per the germline V gene, CDR1 is SGHVS and CDR2 is FNYEAQ.